This T cell receptor beta chain derives from a study of human versus mouse CDR3 diversity and MHC coevolution. Background on the study: Reported immunoSEQ sensitivity was one in 200,000 T cells, with reduced amplification bias. Findings and limits, study-wide: Most of the three human donors had the lowest clonal inequality. About 1.6 million TCR beta clonotypes were estimated for humans, the largest repertoire.

The CDR3 runs to 14 residues. Germline values: CDR1 SEHNR, CDR2 FQNEAQ (reference sequence). V was trimmed by 1 base and J by 3 bases, leaving 7 bases between them. About this clone itself: Its antigen remains unknown.

Only in-frame clones appear in the TCRdb table, and some are missing; sequencing was by immunoSEQ multiplex PCR. The sample has about 60,000 clones, just under 95% seen once; the top ten hold over 15%. The TCR comes from a person in their 60s in good health. The sample comprised naive CD4+ T cells from blood. Regarding subset: CD45RO-negative CD62L-positive naive CD4 T cells. The V gene is TRBV7-9, the J gene TRBJ1-5; weak D call: TRBD1 (5 bases). CDR3: CASSLEGNNQPQHF. CDR3 in DNA: TGTGCCAGCAGCTTAGAGGGGAACAATCAGCCCCAGCATTTT.